The clone carrying this T cell receptor beta chain was counted a few times. The data were taken from a study of tumor-infiltrating lymphocytes in glioblastoma multiforme. Germline V gives CDR1 MNHEY, CDR2 SVGAGI. The V gene lost 2 bases and the J gene lost 2 bases, with 6 bases spanning the gap. CDR3 length equals 13 residues. TCR beta libraries were built from RNA through three nested multiplex PCR rounds using modified ARM-PCR. TCRdb independently ran MiXCR on the multiplex PCR reads; one entry per CDR3 protein. In the table there are more than 9,000 distinct CDR3 sequences, 65% to 75% of which are singletons.

Sequenced sample: brain tumor tissue. The sequence was obtained from a male donor with glioblastoma. The V gene is TRBV6-5, the J gene TRBJ1-1; no clear D. The DNA of the CDR3 is TGTGCCAGCAGTTACGCCTCTAACACTGAAGCTTTCTTT. This codes for CASSYASNTEAFF.